Below, one T cell receptor (beta chain) is given with its context. Trimming took 7 bases from V and 2 from J, leaving 15 bases between them. The length of the CDR3 is 15 residues. Germline values: CDR1 MDHEN, CDR2 SYDVKM. This entry comes from a study of T cells in Graves' hyperthyroidism and ophthalmopathy. RNA transcripts were the template for amplifying TCR beta CDR3 regions. In the first-round RT-PCR of the TCR CDR3, the HTBI primer set was used. TCRdb used MiXCR to reprocess the multiplex PCR reads, holding one entry per CDR3 protein. The data hold 500,000 to 800,000 distinct CDR3 sequences, with about 15% observed a single time.

The rearrangement links TRBV28 to TRBJ2-1; D perhaps matches TRBD1 (6 bases). This TCR was recovered from a woman between 50 and 59 years old with Graves' ophthalmopathy. The sequencing input was blood. This CDR3 is CASIPDRITYNEQFF. DNA of the CDR3: TGTGCCAGCATCCCGGACAGAATAACCTACAATGAGCAGTTCTTC.